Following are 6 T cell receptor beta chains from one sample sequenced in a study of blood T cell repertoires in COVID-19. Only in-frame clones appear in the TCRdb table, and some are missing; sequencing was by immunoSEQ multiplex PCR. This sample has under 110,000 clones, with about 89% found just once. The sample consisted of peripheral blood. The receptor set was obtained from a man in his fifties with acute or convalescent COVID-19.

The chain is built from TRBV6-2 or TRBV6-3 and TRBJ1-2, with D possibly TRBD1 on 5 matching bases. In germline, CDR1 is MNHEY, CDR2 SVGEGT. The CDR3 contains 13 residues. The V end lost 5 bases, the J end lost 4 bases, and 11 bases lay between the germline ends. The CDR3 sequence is CASSIQDGYGYTF. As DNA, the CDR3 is TGTGCCAGCAGTATACAGGACGGCTATGGCTACACCTTC.

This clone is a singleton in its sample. The DNA for the CDR3 is TGCGCCAGCGGCGGCAGGGGGGTATCCTACAATGAGCAGTTCTTC. Translating it yields CASGGRGVSYNEQFF. The rearrangement links TRBV5-1 to TRBJ2-1; TRBD1 might be the D (7 bases). The germline gives CDR1 SGHRS, CDR2 YFSETQ. Trimming cost V 7 bases and J 1 base, with 15 bases left between them. The CDR3 extends over 15 amino acids.

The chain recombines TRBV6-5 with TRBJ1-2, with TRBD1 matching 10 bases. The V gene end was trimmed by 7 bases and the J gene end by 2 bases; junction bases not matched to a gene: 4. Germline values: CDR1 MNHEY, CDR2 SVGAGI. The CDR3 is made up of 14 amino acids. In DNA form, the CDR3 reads TGTGCCAGCAATGGGGGACAGGGGAACTATGGCTACACCTTC. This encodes CASNGGQGNYGYTF.

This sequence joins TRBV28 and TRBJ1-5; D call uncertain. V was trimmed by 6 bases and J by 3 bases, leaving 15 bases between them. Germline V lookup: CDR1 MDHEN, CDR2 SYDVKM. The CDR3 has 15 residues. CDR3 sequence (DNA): TGTGCCAGCAGACTTTCGGCGGGGTCCAATCAGCCCCAGCATTTT. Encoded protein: CASRLSAGSNQPQHF.

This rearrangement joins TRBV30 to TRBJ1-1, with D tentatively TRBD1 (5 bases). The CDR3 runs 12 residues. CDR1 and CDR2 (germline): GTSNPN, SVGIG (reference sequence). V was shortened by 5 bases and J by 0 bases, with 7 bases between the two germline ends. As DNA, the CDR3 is TGTGCCTGGGCCAGGGTGAACACTGAAGCTTTCTTT. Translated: CAWARVNTEAFF.

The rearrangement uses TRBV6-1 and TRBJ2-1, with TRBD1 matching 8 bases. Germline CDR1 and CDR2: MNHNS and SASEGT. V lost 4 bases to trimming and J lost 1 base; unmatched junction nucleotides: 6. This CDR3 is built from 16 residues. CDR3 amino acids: CASSARTGRSYNEQFF. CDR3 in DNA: TGTGCCAGCAGTGCCCGGACAGGGCGGTCCTACAATGAGCAGTTCTTC.